This T cell receptor beta chain was sequenced during a study of T-cell memory formation after mild COVID-19. In the study overall: Most TCR clusters belonged to a single donor.

The CDR3 has 17 residues. In germline, CDR1 is MGHRA, CDR2 YSYEKL. V gave up 2 bases and J gave up 6 bases; unmatched junction bases: 7. Researchers used 5'RACE with constant-segment primers to make TCR alpha and TCR beta cDNA libraries that carry sample barcodes and UMIs. One entry per CDR3 protein, called by TCRdb with MiXCR from the 5' RACE reads. The sample shows 240,000 or so distinct CDR3 sequences, around a tenth of them seen only once. Points from the study as a whole: Contracting CD8+ clones were enriched in EMRA, CD4+ mainly in CM and EM. Memory cells collected pre-infection included some clones that later responded, suggesting cross-reactive memory joined.

This clonotype was picked up a small number of times. Its antigen is undetermined. The receptor was isolated from a man aged 18 to 30 who had mild COVID-19 (a few samples of this study predate the infection). Cell type and time point are not known. The sequencing input was PBMCs or a T cell subset sorted from them (not recorded which). This sequence joins TRBV4-1 and TRBJ1-6; the match to TRBD1 covers 10 bases. The CDR3: CASSQTGTGETNSPLHF. In nucleotides, the CDR3 is TGCGCCAGCAGCCAAACCGGGACAGGGGAAACTAATTCACCCCTCCACTTT.